This T cell receptor (beta chain) derives from a study of control samples from healthy donors and cancer patients. CDR3 length equals 14 residues. V lost 5 bases to trimming and J lost 5 bases, with 16 bases between them. Looked up from germline, CDR1 is LNHDA and CDR2 is SQIVND (reference sequence). Method: immunoSEQ multiplex PCR; TCRdb's copy keeps in-frame clones and lacks some. The sample has under 450,000 clones, 75% to 95% seen once; the top ten hold 5.5% to 8%. The material sequenced was PBMCs. J is TRBJ2-7 and V is TRBV19, with D possibly TRBD1 on 6 matching bases. The clonotype comes from a man in his forties or fifties with head and neck cancer. The CDR3 DNA follows: TGTGCCAGTAGTGATGGGGGCCTTGGGGACGAGCAGTACTTC. It codes for CASSDGGLGDEQYF. The entire variable domain, with the rest obtained from reference TRBV19 and TRBJ2-7, is as follows: DGGITQSPKYLFRKEGQNVTLSCEQNLNHDAMYWYRQDPGQGLRLIYYSQIVNDFQKGDIAEGYSVSREKKESFPLTVTSAQKNPTAFYLCASSDGGLGDEQYFGPGTRLTVT.